This TCR beta chain came from a study of CD8+ T cells in alopecia areata. In the study overall: Tofacitinib ran 6 to 18 months, followed by 6 months off drug.

Sampling of alopecia areata patients yielded lesional scalp punch biopsies as well as peripheral blood. PBMCs served as the source from which CD4+ and CD8+ T cells were sorted. The CDR3 has 11 amino acids. Germline V gene sequence: CDR1 SGHRS, CDR2 YFSETQ. Deletions cut 6 bases from V and 8 bases from J, with 8 bases between. This clone was recorded once. Following extraction, RNA underwent reverse transcription to cDNA, which served as the sequencing template. Produced via immunoSEQ multiplex PCR; TCRdb's table is partial and in-frame only. The table lists approximately 140,000 clones, about nine tenths of them singletons.

The material sequenced was CD8+ T cells sorted from blood, taken at week 0. The sequence came from a human donor with alopecia areata. The V gene is TRBV5-1, the J gene TRBJ1-4; D ambiguous. This CDR3 reads CASTRWEKLFF. In DNA form, the CDR3 reads TGCGCCAGCACCCGGTGGGAAAAACTGTTTTTT. Full variable domain (missing parts from reference TRBV5-1 and TRBJ1-4): KAGVTQTPRYLIKTRGQQVTLSCSPISGHRSVSWYQQTPGQGLQFLFEYFSETQRNKGNFPGRFSGRQFSNSRSEMNVSTLELGDSALYLCASTRWEKLFFGSGTQLSVL.